The source of this TCR beta chain is a study of blood T cell repertoires in COVID-19. Trimming cost V 2 bases and J 5 bases, with 9 bases left between them. The CDR3 loop spans 13 amino acids. CDR1 and CDR2 from the germline V gene are MNHNS and SASEGT. TCRdb's table, derived via immunoSEQ multiplex PCR, lists solely in-frame clones and lacks some. The table records approximately 180,000 clones, 70% to 90% of them present only once. The chain combines TRBV6-1 with TRBJ1-2; D might be TRBD1 (5 bases). The specimen sequenced was peripheral blood. This clonotype was obtained from a human donor with active or convalescent COVID-19. The donor label of this sample is uncertain. DNA of the CDR3: TGTGCCAGCAGTGAACAGGGAAGATATGGCTACACCTTC. Translated: CASSEQGRYGYTF.